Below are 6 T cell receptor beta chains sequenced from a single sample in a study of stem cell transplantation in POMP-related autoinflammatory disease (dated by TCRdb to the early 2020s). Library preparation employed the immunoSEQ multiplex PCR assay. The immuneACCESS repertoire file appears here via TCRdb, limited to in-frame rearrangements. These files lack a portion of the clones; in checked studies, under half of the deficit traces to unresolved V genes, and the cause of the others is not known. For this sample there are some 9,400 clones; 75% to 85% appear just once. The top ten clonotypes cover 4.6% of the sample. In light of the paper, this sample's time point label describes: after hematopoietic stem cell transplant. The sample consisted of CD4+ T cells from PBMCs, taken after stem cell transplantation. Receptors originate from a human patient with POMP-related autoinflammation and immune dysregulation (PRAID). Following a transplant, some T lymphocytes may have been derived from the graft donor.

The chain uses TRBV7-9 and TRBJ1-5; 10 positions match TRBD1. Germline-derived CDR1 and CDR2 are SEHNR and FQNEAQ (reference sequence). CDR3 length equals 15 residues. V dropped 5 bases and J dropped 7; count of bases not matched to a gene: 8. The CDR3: CASSLGTGDGQPQHF. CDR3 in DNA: TGTGCCAGCAGCCTCGGGACAGGGGACGGGCAGCCCCAGCATTTT.

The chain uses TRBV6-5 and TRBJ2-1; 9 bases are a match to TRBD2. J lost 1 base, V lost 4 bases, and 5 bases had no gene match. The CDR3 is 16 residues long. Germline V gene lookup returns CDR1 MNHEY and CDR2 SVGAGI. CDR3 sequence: CASSSSTSGSYNEQFF. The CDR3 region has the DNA TGTGCCAGCAGTTCCAGTACTAGCGGGTCCTACAATGAGCAGTTCTTC.

The CDR3 region has the DNA TGTGCCTGGAGTTCAGGGATTGTCCCTGGAAACACCATATATTTT. Protein: CAWSSGIVPGNTIYF. This chain links TRBV30 with TRBJ1-3, with TRBD1 as a possible D gene (5 bases). V shed 2 bases and J shed 2 bases, with 13 bases lying between them. The germline V gene has CDR1 GTSNPN and CDR2 SVGIG (reference sequence). This CDR3 is 15 amino acids long.

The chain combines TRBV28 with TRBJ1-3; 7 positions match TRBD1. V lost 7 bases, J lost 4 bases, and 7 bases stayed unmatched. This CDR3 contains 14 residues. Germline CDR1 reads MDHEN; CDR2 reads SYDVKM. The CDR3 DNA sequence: TGTGCCAGCAAATCCAAGGGGGCCGGAAACACCATATATTTT. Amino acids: CASKSKGAGNTIYF. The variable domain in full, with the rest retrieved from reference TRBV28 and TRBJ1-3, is DVKVTQSSRYLVKRTGEKVFLECVQDMDHENMFWYRQDPGLGLRLIYFSYDVKMKEKGDIPEGYSVSREKKERFSLILESASTNQTSMYLCASKSKGAGNTIYFGEGSWLTVV.

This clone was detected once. CDR3 amino acids: CASSQVAGNYGYTF. CDR3 nucleotides: TGTGCCAGCAGCCAAGTCGCTGGAAACTATGGCTACACCTTC. The rearrangement links TRBV3-1 (or the pseudogene TRBV3-2) to TRBJ1-2; D uncertain. Germline-derived CDR1 and CDR2 are LGHDT and YNNKEL (reference sequence). This CDR3 is 14 amino acids long. Between the trimmed V and J ends, which lost 1 base and 2 bases, there was a span of 8 bases.

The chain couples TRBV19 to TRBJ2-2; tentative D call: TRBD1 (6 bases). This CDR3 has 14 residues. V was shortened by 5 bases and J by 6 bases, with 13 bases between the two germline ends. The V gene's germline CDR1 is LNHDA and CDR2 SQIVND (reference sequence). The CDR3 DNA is TGTGCCAGTAGTCAACAGGGTATATCCGGGGAGCTGTTTTTT. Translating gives CASSQQGISGELFF.